Sequencing of this T cell receptor beta chain was carried out in a study of CD8 T cells in ankylosing spondylitis. Findings and limits, study-wide: Significant enrichment of disease-linked clones was reported in matched ankylosing spondylitis synovial fluid.

Libraries of TCR beta came from quantitative 5'-RACE with molecular barcodes. Via MiXCR, TCRdb re-called the 5' RACE reads, giving one row per CDR3 protein. The table shows some 130,000 distinct CDR3 sequences, with roughly 8.3% occurring only once. This CDR3 has 15 residues. Trimming took 1 base from V and 5 from J, leaving 15 bases between them. The V gene's germline CDR1 is SGHRS and CDR2 YFSETQ. Ten or more counts support this clonotype. Its antigen is undetermined. The chain uses TRBV5-1 and TRBJ2-5, with D possibly matching TRBD1 (5 bases). The receptor's source is a male donor with ankylosing spondylitis. Sequencing used synovial fluid, either unsorted or a sorted T cell fraction (not recorded which). The CDR3 region is CASSLFVGQDETQYF. CDR3 bases: TGCGCCAGCAGCTTGTTCGTCGGACAAGATGAGACCCAGTACTTC. The variable domain in full, completed from reference TRBV5-1 and TRBJ2-5, reads KAGVTQTPRYLIKTRGQQVTLSCSPISGHRSVSWYQQTPGQGLQFLFEYFSETQRNKGNFPGRFSGRQFSNSRSEMNVSTLELGDSALYLCASSLFVGQDETQYFGPGTRLLVL.